The TCR beta chain under discussion was sequenced for a study of T cells after yellow fever vaccination. TCRdb itself ran the 5' RACE reads through MiXCR, one entry per CDR3 protein. The sample has approximately 85,000 distinct CDR3 sequences, about 14% seen once. Trimming stripped 1 base from V and 0 bases from J, with 4 bases between. In germline, CDR1 is SQVTM, CDR2 ANQGSEA. CDR3 length: 12 amino acids. This receptor was identified in a man aged 18 to 29 who received the YFV17D yellow fever vaccine. Source: CD8+ T cells not binding an NS4B(214-222) dextramer, sorted from PBMCs, taken approximately 20 days after the first yellow fever vaccination. The chain joins TRBV29-1 to TRBJ2-7; D unresolved. CDR3 bases: TGCAGCGTTGAAGGGTACTCCTACGAGCAGTACTTC. Translated: CSVEGYSYEQYF.